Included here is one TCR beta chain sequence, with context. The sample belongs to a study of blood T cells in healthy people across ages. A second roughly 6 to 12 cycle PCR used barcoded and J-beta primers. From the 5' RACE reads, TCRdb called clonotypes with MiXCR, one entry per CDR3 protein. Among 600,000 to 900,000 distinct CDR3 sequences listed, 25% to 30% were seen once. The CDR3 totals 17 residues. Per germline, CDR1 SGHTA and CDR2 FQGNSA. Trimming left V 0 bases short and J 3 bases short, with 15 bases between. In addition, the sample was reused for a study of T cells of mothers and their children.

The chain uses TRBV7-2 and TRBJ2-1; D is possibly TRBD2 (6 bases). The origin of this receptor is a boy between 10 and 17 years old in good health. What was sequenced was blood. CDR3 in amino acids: CASSLAQRGWDYNEQFF. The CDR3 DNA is TGTGCCAGCAGCTTAGCGCAACGGGGGTGGGACTACAATGAGCAGTTCTTC.